Following are 5 T cell receptor beta chains from one sample sequenced in a study of blood T cell repertoires in COVID-19. TCRdb keeps only in-frame clones here, not all; method: immunoSEQ multiplex PCR. The sample lists 75,000 to 85,000 clones; approximately 86% were seen once. Specimen: peripheral blood. These receptor sequences come from a human donor in a cohort sampled during active COVID-19.

This clone came up a few times. The chain recombines TRBV6-5 with TRBJ1-2; D unclear. The CDR3 totals 12 residues. V was trimmed by 2 bases and J by 4 bases, leaving 5 bases between them. Germline V gene data show CDR1 as MNHEY and CDR2 as SVGAGI. CDR3 coding DNA: TGTGCCAGCAGTTACGGCAGCTATGGCTACACCTTC. Translation gives CASSYGSYGYTF.

This chain connects TRBV21-1 to TRBJ2-7; the D call in the table, TRBD2, was not verified against the DNA. TRBV21-1 is described as a pseudogene. The CDR3 contains 22 residues. CDR3 protein: CASSNSKGLAGAGPAHRHEQYF. The DNA of the CDR3 is TGTGCCAGCAGCAATTCAAAGGGACTAGCGGGGGCCGGGCCAGCCCACAGACACGAGCAGTACTTC.

This sequence joins TRBV3-1 (or the pseudogene TRBV3-2) and TRBJ2-1; D ambiguous. This CDR3 has 12 amino acids. CDR1 and CDR2 (germline): LGHDT, YNNKEL (reference sequence). V gave up 11 bases and J gave up 0 bases, with 8 bases separating them. CDR3 coding DNA: TGTGCCTCGTGGAGCTCCTACAATGAGCAGTTCTTC. Protein product: CASWSSYNEQFF.

The count of this clone is one. The CDR3 DNA reads TGTGCCAGCAGCTTAGGAGGGCAAGAGACCCAGTACTTC. Translation: CASSLGGQETQYF. This chain connects TRBV7-9 to TRBJ2-5; D possibly corresponds to TRBD2 (5 bases). The CDR3 runs 13 residues. Germline V gene lookup returns CDR1 SEHNR and CDR2 FQNEAQ (reference sequence). With 1 base removed from V and 2 bases from J, the gap between germline ends came to 5 bases.

This chain uses TRBV7-9 with TRBJ2-3, with TRBD1 matching over 8 bases. CDR1 SEHNR and CDR2 FQNEAQ come from the germline V gene (reference sequence). The ends lost 5 bases at V and 4 bases at J; junction bases unmatched: 2. The CDR3 spans 13 residues. CDR3 DNA sequence: TGTGCCAGCAGCATGACAGGGGCAGATACGCAGTATTTT. Residues: CASSMTGADTQYF.